These 23 T cell receptor beta chains share one sample of origin, sequenced in a study of neoadjuvant anti-PD-1 for oral cavity cancer. Time point meaning: after neoadjuvant nivolumab, at surgical resection. TCRdb's copy holds only in-frame clones and misses some; the assay was immunoSEQ multiplex PCR. Of more than 10,000 clones detected, over 55% appear once; the ten largest clones hold 2% to 2.5%. The sample was PBMCs, taken after nivolumab (anti-PD-1) treatment. Every receptor here comes from a person aged 35 to 85 with oral cavity squamous cell carcinoma.

Points on this clone: Other DNA sequences from this sample encode an identical CDR3 as well. CDR3 amino acids: CASSLAGNYGYTF. The DNA for the CDR3 is TGTGCCAGCAGTTTAGCAGGGAACTATGGCTACACCTTC. The chain uses TRBV27 and TRBJ1-2, with a possible D match to TRBD1 (5 bases). The germline V gene has CDR1 MNHEY and CDR2 SMNVEV (reference sequence). V lost 2 bases to trimming and J lost 2 bases, with 6 bases between them. The CDR3 runs 13 residues.

The chain carries TRBV15 and TRBJ2-3; TRBD2 might be the D (6 bases). CDR1 and CDR2 from the germline V gene are LNHNV and YYDKDF (reference sequence). Trimming cost V 4 bases and J 3 bases, with 17 bases left between them. There are 16 residues in the CDR3. The CDR3 DNA follows: TGTGCCACCAGCACAGGGACTCGATTCGCGACAGATACGCAGTATTTT. Translating gives CATSTGTRFATDTQYF.

This clone came up once. The CDR3 DNA is TGTACCAGCAGCAAAAGGAGAGGGGGAAAGGATCAGCCCCAGCATTTT. It yields the protein CTSSKRRGGKDQPQHF. The chain recombines TRBV21-1 with TRBJ1-5; TRBD1, as called in the table, went unchecked against the DNA. TRBV21-1 is a recognized pseudogene. The CDR3 spans 16 residues.

The genes are TRBV19 and TRBJ2-3, with D tentatively TRBD1 (6 bases). Trimming pared 3 bases from V and 5 bases from J, leaving 15 bases between. The CDR3 is 15 residues long. Germline V lookup: CDR1 LNHDA, CDR2 SQIVND (reference sequence). CDR3 DNA sequence: TGTGCCAGTAGTATCATCAGGGGTGGTAGAGATACGCAGTATTTT. Amino acid sequence: CASSIIRGGRDTQYF.

The chain carries TRBV6-5 and TRBJ2-5; a possible D gene is TRBD2 (6 bases). This CDR3 has 14 residues. V was shortened by 0 bases and J by 2 bases, with 7 bases between the two germline ends. Germline CDR1 and CDR2: MNHEY and SVGAGI. CDR3 sequence: CASSYSRGQETQYF. CDR3 sequence (DNA): TGTGCCAGCAGTTACTCGCGGGGTCAAGAGACCCAGTACTTC.

This clone was detected a few times. J is TRBJ2-4 and V is TRBV7-9; TRBD1 matches 7 bases. The length of the CDR3 is 16 residues. Germline V lookup: CDR1 SEHNR, CDR2 FQNEAQ (reference sequence). Trimming cost V 5 bases and J 0 bases; bases outside gene matches: 7. In DNA form, the CDR3 reads TGTGCCAGCAGCAAACTACAGGGGCTAGCCAAAAACATTCAGTACTTC. It encodes CASSKLQGLAKNIQYF.

This clone was counted a few times. The chain carries TRBV5-1 and TRBJ1-1; D ambiguous. Per germline, CDR1 SGHRS and CDR2 YFSETQ. The CDR3 spans 13 residues. V was cut by 4 bases and J by 5 bases, with 12 bases left in between. The CDR3 region is CASSMLSGTEAFF. CDR3 DNA sequence: TGCGCCAGCAGCATGTTGTCGGGGACTGAAGCTTTCTTT.

The chain employs TRBV6-5 and TRBJ1-1, with D unclear. Germline assignment: CDR1 MNHEY and CDR2 SVGAGI. V was pared by 5 bases and J by 10 bases, with 20 bases between. CDR3 length: 14 amino acids. The CDR3 reads CASSPLDSSSGAFF. The DNA of the CDR3 is TGTGCCAGCAGTCCACTTGACTCCTCCTCGGGAGCTTTCTTT.

The chain carries TRBV5-4 and TRBJ1-3; D perhaps matches TRBD1 (6 bases). The CDR3 sequence is 14 residues long. Trimming took off 4 bases at V and 2 bases at J, with 10 bases between the two ends. Per germline, CDR1 SGHNT and CDR2 YYREEE (reference sequence). The CDR3 coding sequence is TGTGCCAGCAGCAAGGGGGGAACTGGAAACACCATATATTTT. Translating gives CASSKGGTGNTIYF.

This clone was detected only once. The V gene is TRBV29-1, the J gene TRBJ2-2; D remains ambiguous. Germline assignment: CDR1 SQVTM and CDR2 ANQGSEA. The V and J ends lost 6 bases and 0 bases respectively, with 5 bases between them. The CDR3 length is 12 residues. CDR3 sequence reads: CSVAANTGELFF. CDR3 in DNA: TGCAGCGTAGCCGCGAACACCGGGGAGCTGTTTTTT.

This sequence joins TRBV27 and TRBJ2-7, with no clear D. V was pared by 4 bases and J by 0 bases, with 10 bases between. Germline CDR1 and CDR2: MNHEY and SMNVEV (reference sequence). The CDR3 has 14 amino acids. CDR3 bases: TGTGCCAGCAGTTATCGCTTTGACTCCTACGAGCAGTACTTC. As protein: CASSYRFDSYEQYF.

The chain couples TRBV9 to TRBJ1-2; D is perhaps TRBD1 (5 bases). Germline assignment: CDR1 SGDLS and CDR2 YYNGEE. V was clipped by 0 bases and J by 4 bases, with 10 bases between them. CDR3 length: 14 residues. CDR3 loop: CASSVERGFYGYTF. Here the CDR3 DNA reads TGTGCCAGCAGCGTAGAACGGGGGTTCTATGGCTACACCTTC.

This clone is a singleton in its sample. The V call is TRBV6-1, the J call TRBJ2-3; D remains ambiguous. Trimming cost V 6 bases and J 1 base, with 14 bases left between them. CDR1 and CDR2 (germline): MNHNS, SASEGT. CDR3 length: 15 amino acids. The chain's CDR3 is CASSPGQWGTDTQYF. The DNA for the CDR3 is TGTGCCAGCAGCCCCGGGCAGTGGGGCACAGATACGCAGTATTTT.

J is TRBJ2-2 and V is TRBV5-1; either TRBD1 or TRBD2 may fit D (5 bases each). The CDR3 contains 14 residues. V shed 7 bases and J shed 2 bases, with 12 bases lying between them. Germline loops: CDR1 SGHRS, CDR2 YFSETQ. The CDR3 protein is CASSWDGNTGELFF. The CDR3 DNA follows: TGCGCCAGCTCGTGGGACGGAAACACCGGGGAGCTGTTTTTT.

The chain links TRBV7-9 to TRBJ2-3; 11 nucleotides line up with TRBD2. The CDR3 is 16 residues long. With 4 bases clipped from V and 5 bases from J, the junction kept 8 bases outside the gene matches. From germline, CDR1 is SEHNR and CDR2 FQNEAQ (reference sequence). The chain's CDR3 is CASSSLSGGAGDTQYF. Written as DNA, the CDR3 is TGTGCCAGCAGCTCCCTTAGCGGGGGGGCCGGAGATACGCAGTATTTT.

This clone was picked up one time. The gene calls are TRBV11-2 and TRBJ2-2; D call uncertain. V lost 2 bases and J lost 2, with 6 bases in between. CDR1 is SGHAT, CDR2 FQNNGV, per germline. The CDR3 loop spans 14 amino acids. CDR3 coding DNA: TGTGCCAGCAGCTTACCCCTCAACACCGGGGAGCTGTTTTTT. It translates to CASSLPLNTGELFF.

V is TRBV13 and J is TRBJ2-7, with 7 bases identical to TRBD2. This CDR3 contains 13 residues. J gave up 3 bases and V 3 bases, and 2 bases lay outside the gene matches. Germline V gene data show CDR1 as PRHDT and CDR2 as FYEKMQ (reference sequence). This CDR3 is CASSLTSSYEQYF. In DNA form, the CDR3 reads TGTGCCAGCAGCTTGACTAGCAGCTACGAGCAGTACTTC.

CDR3 sequence (DNA): TGTGCCAGCAGTCCTCAGGGAATCTATGGCTACACCTTC. This gives the protein CASSPQGIYGYTF. This chain connects TRBV25-1 to TRBJ1-2; perhaps TRBD1 as D (5 bases). CDR3 length: 13 amino acids. Germline assignment: CDR1 MGHDK and CDR2 SYGVNS. V lost 5 bases and J lost 4, with 11 bases in between.

The chain is built from TRBV5-4 and TRBJ1-2, with 7 nucleotides matching TRBD1. The germline CDR1 and CDR2 sequences are SGHNT and YYREEE (reference sequence). V lost 5 bases, J lost 4 bases, and 8 bases stayed unmatched. The CDR3 is 14 amino acids. CDR3 nucleotides: TGTGCCAGCAGGAGACAGGGAGGAGGCTATGGCTACACCTTC. This encodes CASRRQGGGYGYTF.

The DNA for the CDR3 is TGTGCCAGCAGTTTAGGGCCACGAGCTTTCAACTATGGCTACACCTTC. Protein sequence: CASSLGPRAFNYGYTF. This chain links TRBV27 with TRBJ1-2; D not certain. Germline loops: CDR1 MNHEY, CDR2 SMNVEV (reference sequence). The CDR3 is 16 amino acids. The V end lost 2 bases, the J end lost 2 bases, and 15 bases lay between the germline ends.

This chain joins TRBV7-3 and TRBJ2-3, with 8 bases matching TRBD2. Looked up from germline, CDR1 is SGHTA and CDR2 is FQGTGA. The ends lost 2 bases at V and 1 base at J; junction bases unmatched: 2. This CDR3 is 15 amino acids long. The CDR3 DNA follows: TGTGCCAGCAGCTTAGATAGCGGGGGCACAGATACGCAGTATTTT. Translated: CASSLDSGGTDTQYF.

The rearrangement joins TRBV6-4 to TRBJ1-2; D may be TRBD1 (6 bases). Germline CDR1 MRHNA, CDR2 SNTAGT. Deletions cut 7 bases from V and 2 bases from J, with 23 bases between. This CDR3 is built from 17 residues. CDR3 loop: CASTPFASGHKNYGYTF. CDR3 coding DNA: TGTGCCAGCACTCCTTTTGCTTCGGGACATAAAAACTATGGCTACACCTTC.

The chain carries TRBV7-8 and TRBJ2-5; possible D gene TRBD2, 7 bases. In germline, CDR1 is SGHVS, CDR2 FQNEAQ. V was shortened by 5 bases and J by 7 bases, with 20 bases between the two germline ends. The CDR3 contains 15 residues. CDR3 region: CASSKFLHREGTQYF. The CDR3 bases are TGTGCCAGCAGCAAGTTTTTGCACAGGGAGGGGACCCAGTACTTC.